This T cell receptor beta chain is drawn from a study of T cells in Graves' hyperthyroidism and ophthalmopathy (dated 2019 in TCRdb). Regarding the research as a whole: Peripheral blood samples were taken at initial diagnosis, before any treatment was given. The paper reports TCR Vbeta CDR3 sequencing of approximately 140 peripheral blood samples: around 45 ophthalmopathy, about 75 hyperthyroidism and around 17 progressor patients. Whether ophthalmopathy could be predicted prospectively was tested in an independent validation cohort made up of fewer than 20 hyperthyroidism patients plus 17 patients who later progressed to ophthalmopathy. Thyroid tissue and blood T-cell repertoires from about 6 Graves' hyperthyroidism patients were also compared in the study. The approximately 100 discovery patients were divided at random into training and test sets in a 7:3 ratio. After sampling, hyperthyroidism patients received methimazole starting at 30 mg daily, and ophthalmopathy patients received high-dose intravenous methylprednisolone. To identify distinguishing TCR V-J signatures, a discovery cohort of around 100 patients was used, comprising some 45 with Graves' ophthalmopathy and some 60 with stable Graves' hyperthyroidism.

The paper as a whole reports these results and caveats: During validation, the model predicted progression to ophthalmopathy a median of approximately six months ahead of onset, with approximately 70% sensitivity and 72.22% specificity. Sample size was not statistically predetermined, and investigators were not blinded to group allocation. Most expanded thyroid clonotypes (frequency above 0.001) were also detected in blood, a finding suggesting that blood repertoires may reflect thyroid immune responses. A model built on a 13 V-J signature distinguished ophthalmopathy from stable hyperthyroidism, reaching roughly 88% sensitivity and 81.08% specificity in cross-validation and 80%/75% in testing.

Stable Graves' hyperthyroidism was defined as the absence of progression to ophthalmopathy over 18 months of follow-up. The hyperthyroidism patients were between 18 and 65 years old and newly diagnosed, with a disease duration of less than 2 months. Exclusion was applied to patients with uncontrolled infections, other autoimmune diseases, pregnancy or lactation. Diagnoses were based on clinical symptoms, serum thyroxine and TRAb, thyroid ultrasound and orbital computed tomography. PBMCs were separated from 10 ml of fresh peripheral blood using Ficoll-Paque density gradient centrifugation. Total RNA was extracted with Trizol reagent, and quality was checked on an Agilent 2100 Bioanalyzer. To note about this clonotype: The antigen this receptor binds is unknown. Qualities for individual bases were not recorded, and no much larger clone is one base off.

Amplification of TCR beta CDR3 regions was carried out from RNA transcripts. For the first round of RT-PCR on the TCR CDR3, the HTBI primer set was used together with the Qiagen OneStep RT-PCR kit. Libraries were constructed in a second round of multiplex PCR, after which size selection and purification were carried out. The libraries were sequenced on an Illumina HiSeq2000 using paired-end 100 bp reads. As for how the authors treated the data: Raw data were processed with SOAPnuke, discarding reads with adapters, uncalled bases, mean Phred below 15, or no exact constant-primer or identifier match. COPE v1.2.5 was used to merge high-quality paired reads, and clonotypes were defined as unique nucleotide sequences. MiTCR v1.1 was used to align clonotypes to the IMGT TRBV, TRBD and TRBJ reference segments. The analysis was restricted to V-J combinations with a frequency above 0.0001, which together covered over 99% of the repertoires. The TCS score was defined as F50 (clonal expansion) divided by E x V (chaos), with BLOSUM62-based TCRdist calculated between CDR3 peptides within each V-J. Welch's t-statistics and random forest reduced just over 500 V-J features to roughly 13, which were used in a naive Bayes classifier (R e1071). TCRdb handled the public reads itself, with Q25 trimming in fastp and clone calling in MiXCR, and kept productive beta chains. Identical CDR3 protein sequences are pooled into one entry, listed with their most common genes and DNA. TCRdb, rather than the study authors, made the V and J calls. A total of approximately 560,000 distinct CDR3 sequences appear in this sample, around 16% of them only once. Jointly, the top ten make up approximately 7.4% of the sample.

The CDR3, cysteine through phenylalanine, is 16 amino acids long. Only the CDR3 portion is preserved as DNA: 48 bases, with reading frame beginning at the first base. Germline trimming: 1 base from V, 4 bases from J; junction bases outside gene matches: 8. Sequencing was carried out using blood. Recombination connected TRBV12-3 or TRBV12-4 to TRBJ2-5, and 8 junction bases match TRBD1. The TCR originated in a woman in her 30s with Graves' hyperthyroidism. The CDR3 loop reads CASSLGQGAMGETQYF. The DNA is TGTGCCAGCAGTTTAGGCCAGGGGGCGATGGGAGAGACCCAGTACTTC.